Below, 31 T cell receptor beta chains from the same sample are listed, as sequenced in a study of blood T cell repertoires in COVID-19. Profiled with immunoSEQ multiplex PCR; TCRdb holds only in-frame clones, not every one. The repertoire consists of about 52,000 clones, with 89% occurring once and the leading ten covering 9%. Material: peripheral blood. The receptors were sampled from a man older than 75 with active or convalescent COVID-19.

The chain joins TRBV2 to TRBJ2-5; a possible D gene is TRBD1 (5 bases). The CDR3 has 15 residues. Per the germline V gene, CDR1 is SNHLY and CDR2 is FYNNEI. The ends were cut back, 3 bases at V and 5 bases at J, with 16 bases in the middle. CDR3 residues: CASSDVQGVWETQYF. DNA of the CDR3: TGTGCCAGCAGTGACGTCCAGGGTGTGTGGGAGACCCAGTACTTC.

The CDR3 coding sequence is TGTGCCAGCAGCCCTCTCACCGGGGAGCTGTTTTTT. Translating it yields CASSPLTGELFF. The chain couples TRBV7-3 to TRBJ2-2, with D uncertain. Looked up from germline, CDR1 is SGHTA and CDR2 is FQGTGA. The CDR3 sequence is 12 residues long. V was shortened by 5 bases and J by 4 bases, with 5 bases between the two germline ends.

This chain uses TRBV4-3 with TRBJ1-1; 7 nucleotides agree with TRBD1. This CDR3 contains 15 residues. From germline, CDR1 is LGHNA and CDR2 YSLEER. Trimming took 4 bases from V and 5 from J; bases not matched to a gene: 10. CDR3 amino acids: CASSLGGTSGTEAFF. CDR3 DNA sequence: TGCGCCAGCAGCCTAGGGGGCACCAGCGGGACTGAAGCTTTCTTT.

The chain links TRBV23-1 to TRBJ2-3, with 10 bases fitting TRBD1. TRBV23-1 is marked as an open reading frame, function uncertain. The CDR3 has 16 amino acids. Trimming took 2 bases from V and 4 from J; bases not matched to a gene: 6. The CDR3 protein is CASSQGQGVLADTQYF. In nucleotides, the CDR3 is TGCGCCAGCAGTCAAGGACAGGGGGTTCTGGCAGATACGCAGTATTTT.

The J gene is TRBJ2-7, the V gene TRBV27, with a possible D match to TRBD1 (6 bases). Germline CDR1 and CDR2: MNHEY and SMNVEV (reference sequence). V dropped 6 bases and J dropped 4 bases, with 19 bases sitting between them. This CDR3 comprises 15 residues. CDR3 in amino acids: CASSVQGSGEYEQYF. The CDR3 DNA is TGTGCCAGCAGCGTTCAGGGGTCGGGTGAGTACGAGCAGTACTTC.

This chain connects TRBV19 to TRBJ2-1; TRBD2 agrees at 8 bases. Germline V gives CDR1 LNHDA, CDR2 SQIVND (reference sequence). After removal of 3 bases from V and 1 base from J, the junction contained 11 bases not matched to a gene. CDR3 length equals 18 residues. CDR3 coding DNA: TGTGCCAGTAGTATGAAAGCGGCGGGAGGTGTATCCTACAATGAGCAGTTCTTC. Protein: CASSMKAAGGVSYNEQFF.

The V gene is TRBV6-2 or TRBV6-3, the J gene TRBJ1-1; a weak D match, TRBD1 (6 bases). The CDR3 totals 14 residues. The germline gives CDR1 MNHEY, CDR2 SVGEGT. Between the trimmed V and J ends, which lost 2 bases and 5 bases, there was a span of 12 bases. The CDR3 DNA follows: TGTGCCAGCAGTTACACGGACAGAAGAACTGAAGCTTTCTTT. Amino acids: CASSYTDRRTEAFF.

This chain joins TRBV12-3 or TRBV12-4 and TRBJ1-1; TRBD1 is a possible D gene (5 bases). The CDR3 is 13 amino acids. V dropped 3 bases and J dropped 5 bases, with 10 bases sitting between them. The CDR3 loop reads CASSFLGGTEAFF. CDR3 in DNA: TGTGCCAGCAGTTTTCTGGGGGGTACTGAAGCTTTCTTT.

The chain uses TRBV20-1 and TRBJ1-5; 7 bases map to TRBD1. Germline CDR1 is DFQATT and CDR2 is SNEGSKA (reference sequence). This CDR3 comprises 14 residues. V lost 3 bases and J lost 4; bases outside the gene matches: 6. The CDR3 DNA is TGCAGTGCTAGTATTGGGACAGCTAATCAGCCCCAGCATTTT. Protein product: CSASIGTANQPQHF.

Concerning this clone itself: This CDR3 is also generated by other DNA sequences in the sample. V is TRBV27 and J is TRBJ2-7; 7 bases are shared with TRBD1. The CDR3 consists of 14 residues. CDR1 is MNHEY, CDR2 SMNVEV, per germline (reference sequence). V gave up 6 bases and J gave up 2 bases; unmatched junction bases: 7. The CDR3 nucleotides are TGTGCCAGCAGCCCCAGACAGGGCCCCTACGAGCAGTACTTC. This translates into CASSPRQGPYEQYF.

The chain carries TRBV7-2 and TRBJ1-5, with no clear D. Trimming left V 2 bases short and J 2 bases short, with 7 bases between. Germline lookup yields CDR1 SGHTA and CDR2 FQGNSA. This CDR3 region has 14 residues. CDR3 DNA: TGTGCCAGCAGCTTAACTCAGGGCAATCAGCCCCAGCATTTT. It encodes CASSLTQGNQPQHF.

The J gene is TRBJ2-6, the V gene TRBV30; D may be TRBD1 (5 bases). V was trimmed by 3 bases and J by 2 bases, leaving 11 bases between them. CDR1 GTSNPN and CDR2 SVGIG come from the germline V gene (reference sequence). CDR3 length: 15 amino acids. The CDR3 DNA sequence: TGTGCCTGGAGCGACCAGGGTGCTGGGGCCAACGTCCTGACTTTC. It encodes CAWSDQGAGANVLTF.

V is TRBV7-6 and J is TRBJ1-2, with TRBD1 identical over 8 bases. Germline CDR1 and CDR2: SGHVS and FNYEAQ. Germline trimming cut 2 bases from V and 6 bases from J; bases unmatched to any gene: 5. The CDR3 length is 14 residues. CDR3 region: CASSLQGAIDGYTF. The CDR3 region has the DNA TGTGCCAGCAGCTTACAGGGGGCTATTGATGGCTACACCTTC.

The chain has TRBV6-5 and TRBJ2-1; TRBD2 matches at 7 bases. V shed 7 bases and J 3 bases; nucleotides not matched to a gene: 3. The germline gives CDR1 MNHEY, CDR2 SVGAGI. The CDR3 has 13 residues. The CDR3 sequence is CASTGGSYNEQFF. The CDR3 DNA reads as TGTGCCAGCACAGGCGGGAGCTACAATGAGCAGTTCTTC.

The chain links TRBV6-4 to TRBJ1-1; D perhaps matches TRBD1 (6 bases). Germline V lookup: CDR1 MRHNA, CDR2 SNTAGT. The V gene lost 6 bases and the J gene lost 3 bases, with 11 bases spanning the gap. This CDR3 region has 13 residues. DNA of the CDR3: TGTGCCAGCAGCAGAGGGGGTGACACTGAAGCTTTCTTT. Translation: CASSRGGDTEAFF.

The chain recombines TRBV10-3 with TRBJ2-3, with 8 bases aligning to TRBD2. Trimming cost V 3 bases and J 1 base; bases outside gene matches: 3. Germline loops: CDR1 ENHRY, CDR2 SYGVKD. The CDR3 sequence is 15 residues long. The CDR3 loop is CAISDQTSGTDTQYF. CDR3 coding DNA: TGTGCCATCAGTGATCAGACTAGCGGCACAGATACGCAGTATTTT.

The rearrangement links TRBV28 to TRBJ1-2; D might be TRBD1 (5 bases). Germline-derived CDR1 and CDR2 are MDHEN and SYDVKM. The CDR3 length is 14 residues. The V gene lost 9 bases and the J gene lost 1 base, with 15 bases spanning the gap. CDR3 amino acids: CASRQGQNNYGYTF. In DNA form, the CDR3 reads TGTGCCAGTAGGCAAGGACAAAATAACTATGGCTACACCTTC.

V gene TRBV7-2 combines with J gene TRBJ1-1; D might be TRBD1 (5 bases). Germline V gene data show CDR1 as SGHTA and CDR2 as FQGNSA. The CDR3 is 16 residues long. V was pared by 0 bases and J by 0 bases, with 11 bases between. Written as DNA, the CDR3 is TGTGCCAGCAGCTTAGCGCCTAGGGGTATGAACACTGAAGCTTTCTTT. Residues: CASSLAPRGMNTEAFF.

V usage is TRBV19 and J usage is TRBJ2-1; 7 bases match TRBD2. The V and J ends lost 3 bases and 4 bases, in that order; junction bases with no gene match: 6. Germline-derived CDR1 and CDR2 are LNHDA and SQIVND (reference sequence). The CDR3 covers 15 residues. The CDR3 loop is CASSIDLAVYNEQFF. In DNA, the CDR3 is TGTGCCAGTAGTATCGACCTAGCGGTATACAATGAGCAGTTCTTC.

The J gene is TRBJ2-5, the V gene TRBV10-3; 11 nucleotides align to TRBD2. Germline loops: CDR1 ENHRY, CDR2 SYGVKD. This CDR3 has 17 residues. Losses at the gene ends were 2 bases for V and 1 base for J; bases not matched to a gene: 6. The CDR3 spells CAISEVGLAGVQETQYF. CDR3 coding DNA: TGTGCCATCAGTGAGGTCGGACTAGCGGGTGTCCAAGAGACCCAGTACTTC.

V is TRBV5-4 and J is TRBJ1-1, with 9 positions matching TRBD1. Trimming at V came to 2 bases and at J to 1 base, leaving 6 bases not matched to a gene. The CDR3 has 16 residues. Germline V gene sequence: CDR1 SGHNT, CDR2 YYREEE (reference sequence). CDR3 loop: CASSFPGTGRNTEAFF. The CDR3 nucleotides are TGTGCCAGCAGCTTCCCCGGGACAGGGAGGAACACTGAAGCTTTCTTT.

Here the CDR3 reads CASTRDSGAMNTEAFF. CDR3 bases: TGTGCCAGTACCCGGGACAGCGGAGCTATGAACACTGAAGCTTTCTTT. The V gene is TRBV19, the J gene TRBJ1-1, with 7 bases identical to TRBD1. The CDR3 loop spans 16 amino acids. CDR1 and CDR2 from the germline V gene are LNHDA and SQIVND (reference sequence). The junction had 11 bases not matched to a gene; V was cut back by 7 bases and J by 0 bases.

The chain links TRBV19 to TRBJ2-1; no clear D gene. The CDR3 totals 11 residues. Trimming removed 7 bases at V and 7 bases at J, with 8 bases between. CDR1 is LNHDA, CDR2 SQIVND, per germline (reference sequence). The CDR3: CASIFANEQFF. The CDR3 nucleotides read TGTGCCAGTATATTTGCGAATGAGCAGTTCTTC.

The chain couples TRBV7-9 to TRBJ2-7; D is uncertain. Trimming removed 10 bases from V and 0 bases from J, with 13 bases in between. Germline CDR1 is SEHNR and CDR2 is FQNEAQ (reference sequence). The CDR3 covers 13 residues. Here the CDR3 DNA reads TGTGCCATCCCCCAGGTTAGCTCCTACGAGCAGTACTTC. This translates into CAIPQVSSYEQYF.

The chain recombines TRBV5-8 with TRBJ1-4; 9 bases agree with TRBD1. CDR1 and CDR2 (germline): SGHTS, YDEGEE. The J segment lost 8 bases and the V segment lost 2 bases, leaving 7 bases of the junction unmatched. The CDR3 contains 15 residues. The CDR3 sequence is CASSFGQGLREKLFF. The DNA of the CDR3 is TGTGCCAGCAGCTTTGGACAGGGGCTACGGGAAAAACTGTTTTTT.

The J gene is TRBJ2-2, the V gene TRBV20-1, with 7 bases that match TRBD2. V lost 3 bases and J lost 1; bases outside the gene matches: 5. This CDR3 has 15 residues. Germline lookup yields CDR1 DFQATT and CDR2 SNEGSKA (reference sequence). CDR3 in amino acids: CSASSAGENTGELFF. The CDR3 DNA reads TGCAGTGCTAGTTCTGCGGGAGAGAACACCGGGGAGCTGTTTTTT.

The CDR3 DNA sequence: TGTGCCAGCAGCGTAGGGTGGGGACTAGCAGGATCCTACGAGCAGTACTTC. Translation gives CASSVGWGLAGSYEQYF. This chain connects TRBV9 to TRBJ2-7; 9 bases are shared with TRBD2. The length of the CDR3 is 17 residues. V lost 0 bases, J lost 1 base, and 8 bases stayed unmatched. Germline assignment: CDR1 SGDLS and CDR2 YYNGEE.

The gene calls are TRBV28 and TRBJ2-1, with a weak D call TRBD2 (6 bases). The V and J ends lost 4 bases and 7 bases respectively, with 17 bases between them. Germline CDR1 and CDR2: MDHEN and SYDVKM. This CDR3 has 15 amino acids. The CDR3 nucleotides read TGTGCCAGCAGTTCCCCCGGAGAGGGAGGAAATGAGCAGTTCTTC. Translation: CASSSPGEGGNEQFF.

Remarks on this clone: One junction end disagrees with the germline gene, perhaps due to a read error. The chain combines TRBV5-6 with TRBJ1-2, with D maybe TRBD1 (6 bases). The CDR3 spans 15 residues. In germline, CDR1 is SGHDT, CDR2 YYEEEE. The CDR3 is CASSLDLGAKYGYTF. CDR3 bases: TGTGCCAGCAGCTTGGATTTGGGGGCTAAGTATGGCTACACCTTC.

The rearrangement joins TRBV2 to TRBJ1-1; maybe TRBD1 (5 bases). Germline CDR1 reads SNHLY; CDR2 reads FYNNEI. The ends were cut back, 5 bases at V and 0 bases at J, with 7 bases in the middle. This CDR3 region has 13 residues. CDR3 amino acids: CASSTGMNTEAFF. DNA for the CDR3: TGTGCCAGCAGTACAGGAATGAACACTGAAGCTTTCTTT.

The chain has TRBV28 and TRBJ2-6, with D perhaps matching TRBD2 (6 bases). V lost 1 base and J lost 0, with 13 bases in between. Germline V gene lookup returns CDR1 MDHEN and CDR2 SYDVKM. There are 18 residues in the CDR3. CDR3: CASSLSGGVTSGANVLTF. DNA for the CDR3: TGTGCCAGCAGTTTATCCGGCGGGGTAACCTCTGGGGCCAACGTCCTGACTTTC.